In its sample, the clone carrying this T cell receptor beta chain was seen once. The record originates from a study of control samples from healthy donors and cancer patients. This CDR3 spans 15 amino acids. The germline V gene has CDR1 SGHRS and CDR2 YFSETQ. Unmatched junction bases numbered 3, after V lost 0 bases and J lost 4 bases. Clones were sequenced by immunoSEQ multiplex PCR, and TCRdb holds only the in-frame ones, with some missing. The sample lists 15,000 to 20,000 clones; about 86% were seen once. The sample comprised PBMCs. This clonotype was sampled from a woman in her seventies with colorectal cancer. The chain uses TRBV5-1 and TRBJ2-1; 8 nucleotides agree with TRBD2. The CDR3 DNA reads as TGCGCCAGCAGCTTGGTAGCGGGAAGTTACAATGAGCAGTTCTTC. Translating gives CASSLVAGSYNEQFF.